The next 2 T cell receptor beta chains were all read from a single sample in a study of cytomegalovirus exposure and HLA in healthy donors. A multiplex PCR was run with 60 Vbeta primers and 13 Jbeta primers. Sequencing was performed with immunoSEQ multiplex PCR; in TCRdb, only in-frame clones are kept and a portion is missing. The sample shows 200,000 or so clones, approximately 88% of them seen only once. Sequencing input: PBMCs. The origin of the receptors is a boy between 10 and 17 years old in good health and CMV-seronegative.

The V call is TRBV7-8, the J call TRBJ1-1, with D maybe TRBD1 (5 bases). The CDR3 sequence is 13 residues long. Trimming stripped 5 bases from V and 2 bases from J, with 9 bases between. Germline V gene sequence: CDR1 SGHVS, CDR2 FQNEAQ. CDR3 DNA sequence: TGTGCCAGCAGCACGACAGTAAACACTGAAGCTTTCTTT. Translation: CASSTTVNTEAFF.

The gene calls are TRBV7-8 and TRBJ2-7, with a possible D match to TRBD2 (5 bases). CDR3 size: 13 residues. Germline V CDR1 and CDR2: SGHVS, FQNEAQ. The germline V and J ends were trimmed by 1 base and 5 bases, with 9 bases remaining between them. In nucleotides, the CDR3 is TGTGCCAGCAGCTTAGGGTCCGGGGACGAGCAGTACTTC. Protein: CASSLGSGDEQYF. The full variable domain, its missing parts supplied by reference TRBV7-8 and TRBJ2-7, is GAGVSQSPRYKVAKRGQDVALRCDPISGHVSLFWYQQALGQGPEFLTYFQNEAQLDKSGLPSDRFFAERPEGSVSTLKIQRTQQEDSAVYLCASSLGSGDEQYFGPGTRLTVT.